Included here is one T cell receptor beta chain sequence, with context. The CDR3 is made up of 15 amino acids. V was pared by 0 bases and J by 3 bases, with 11 bases between. Germline CDR1 and CDR2: LNHNV and YYDKDF (reference sequence). This sample is drawn from a study of blood T cells in healthy people across ages. Primers used in a second PCR of about 6 to 11 cycles were a sample-barcoded 5' primer and a J-beta primer mix. TCRdb fed the 5' RACE reads into MiXCR, producing one record per CDR3 protein. The data show around 820,000 distinct CDR3 sequences, 25% seen once. These data were likewise used in another study, on T cells of mothers and their children.

The sequence came from a boy under 18 in good health. The sample comprised blood. The J gene is TRBJ1-1, the V gene TRBV15; D may be TRBD1 (5 bases). The CDR3 reads CATSRDNAGHTEAFF. The CDR3 nucleotides read TGTGCCACCAGCAGAGATAATGCAGGGCACACTGAAGCTTTCTTT.